This record concerns one T cell receptor beta chain sequence. Its matching antigen is unknown. Healthy control participants comprised blood bank volunteers in Maryland, USA. Unsorted libraries were generated from 2 million PBMCs. These cells had been stored in RNAlater at -80 C. This record belongs to a study of neurological immune-mediated disorders. Study-level findings and limits: CDR3 amino acid sequences of expanded clones were not shared across subjects, a result suggesting private repertoires in all groups.

Synthesis of cDNA was carried out by template-switch 5'RACE. The reaction used 10-nucleotide random UMIs. From the 5' RACE reads, TCRdb called clonotypes with MiXCR, one entry per CDR3 protein. The sample has tens of thousands of distinct CDR3 sequences; about 14% are singletons. The CDR3 is 13 residues long. Trimming at V came to 5 bases and at J to 3 bases, leaving 5 bases not matched to a gene. Germline V gives CDR1 SQVTM, CDR2 ANQGSEA. This TCR derives from a woman aged 45-65 years in good health. Sequenced sample: PBMCs. The chain recombines TRBV29-1 with TRBJ2-3; 7 nucleotides match TRBD2. The CDR3 here is CSVPRAGTDTQYF. CDR3 nucleotides: TGCAGCGTTCCGAGAGCGGGGACAGATACGCAGTATTTT.